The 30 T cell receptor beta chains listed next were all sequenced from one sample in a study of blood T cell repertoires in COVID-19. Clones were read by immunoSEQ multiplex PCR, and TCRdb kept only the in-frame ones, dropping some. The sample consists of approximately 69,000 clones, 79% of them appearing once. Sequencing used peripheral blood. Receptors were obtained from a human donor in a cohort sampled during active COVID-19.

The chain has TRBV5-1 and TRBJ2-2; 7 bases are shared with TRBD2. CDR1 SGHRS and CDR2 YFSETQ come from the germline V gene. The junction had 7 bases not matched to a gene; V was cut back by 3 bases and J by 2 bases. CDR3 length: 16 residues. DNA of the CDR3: TGCGCCAGCAGCTGGCGACTAGCAGACAACACCGGGGAGCTGTTTTTT. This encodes CASSWRLADNTGELFF.

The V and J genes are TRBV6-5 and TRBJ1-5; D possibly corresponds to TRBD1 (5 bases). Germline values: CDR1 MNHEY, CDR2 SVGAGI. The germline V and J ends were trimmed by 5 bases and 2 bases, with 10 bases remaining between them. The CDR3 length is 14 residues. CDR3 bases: TGTGCCAGCAGTCAGGGTTCAGGCAATCAGCCCCAGCATTTT. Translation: CASSQGSGNQPQHF.

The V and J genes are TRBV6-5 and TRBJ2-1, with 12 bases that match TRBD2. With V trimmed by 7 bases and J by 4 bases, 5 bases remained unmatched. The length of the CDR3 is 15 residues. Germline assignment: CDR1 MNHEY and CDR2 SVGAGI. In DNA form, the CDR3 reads TGTGCCAGCATTCTAGCGGGGGGGCCTTACAATGAGCAGTTCTTC. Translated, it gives CASILAGGPYNEQFF.

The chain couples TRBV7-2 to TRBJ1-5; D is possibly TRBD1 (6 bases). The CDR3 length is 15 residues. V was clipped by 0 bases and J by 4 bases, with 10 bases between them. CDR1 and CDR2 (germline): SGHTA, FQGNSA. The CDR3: CASSLARTENQPQHF. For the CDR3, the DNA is TGTGCCAGCAGCTTAGCGAGGACAGAGAATCAGCCCCAGCATTTT.

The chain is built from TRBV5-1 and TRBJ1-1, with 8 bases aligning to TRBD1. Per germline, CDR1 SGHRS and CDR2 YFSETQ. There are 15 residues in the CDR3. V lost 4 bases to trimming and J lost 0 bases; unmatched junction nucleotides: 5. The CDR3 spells CASSPRTGLNTEAFF. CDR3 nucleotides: TGCGCCAGCAGCCCCCGGACAGGGCTGAACACTGAAGCTTTCTTT. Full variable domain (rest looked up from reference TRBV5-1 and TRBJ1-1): KAGVTQTPRYLIKTRGQQVTLSCSPISGHRSVSWYQQTPGQGLQFLFEYFSETQRNKGNFPGRFSGRQFSNSRSEMNVSTLELGDSALYLCASSPRTGLNTEAFFGQGTRLTVV.

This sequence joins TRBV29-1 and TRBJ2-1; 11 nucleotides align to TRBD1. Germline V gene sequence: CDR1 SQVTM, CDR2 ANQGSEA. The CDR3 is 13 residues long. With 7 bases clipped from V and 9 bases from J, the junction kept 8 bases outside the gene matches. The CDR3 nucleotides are TGCAGCGCCGGGACCGGGACAGGGGGTGAGCAGTTCTTC. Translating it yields CSAGTGTGGEQFF.

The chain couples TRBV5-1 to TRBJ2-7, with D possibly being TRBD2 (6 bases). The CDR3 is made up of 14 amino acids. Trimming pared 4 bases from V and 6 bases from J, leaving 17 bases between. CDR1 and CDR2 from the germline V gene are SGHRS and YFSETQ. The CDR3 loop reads CASSPPTEGLEQYF. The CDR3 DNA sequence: TGCGCCAGCAGCCCACCCACGGAGGGGCTCGAGCAGTACTTC.

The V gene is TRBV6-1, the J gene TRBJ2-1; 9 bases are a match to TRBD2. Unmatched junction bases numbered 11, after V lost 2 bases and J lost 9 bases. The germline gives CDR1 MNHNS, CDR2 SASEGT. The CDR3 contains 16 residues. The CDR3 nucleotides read TGTGCCAGCAGTGAACTTGTGGGCGGGGGGGCCGGTGAGCAGTTCTTC. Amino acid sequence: CASSELVGGGAGEQFF.

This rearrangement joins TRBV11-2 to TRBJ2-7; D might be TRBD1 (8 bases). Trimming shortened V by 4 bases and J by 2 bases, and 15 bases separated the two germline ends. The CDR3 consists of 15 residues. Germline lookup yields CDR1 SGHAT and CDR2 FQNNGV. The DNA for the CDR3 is TGTGCCAGCAGCTCCCAGGGGGCGGGGGCCTACGAGCAGTACTTC. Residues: CASSSQGAGAYEQYF.

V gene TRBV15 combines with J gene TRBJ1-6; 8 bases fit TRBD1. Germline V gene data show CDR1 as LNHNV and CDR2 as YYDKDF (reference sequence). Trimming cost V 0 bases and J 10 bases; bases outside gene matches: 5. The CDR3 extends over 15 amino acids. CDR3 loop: CATSRDEDRASPLHF. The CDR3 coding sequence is TGTGCCACCAGCAGAGATGAGGACAGGGCATCACCCCTCCACTTT. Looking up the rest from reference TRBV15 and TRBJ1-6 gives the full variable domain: DAMVIQNPRYQVTQFGKPVTLSCSQTLNHNVMYWYQQKSSQAPKLLFHYYDKDFNNEADTPDNFQSRRPNTSFCFLDIRSPGLGDTAMYLCATSRDEDRASPLHFGNGTRLTVT.

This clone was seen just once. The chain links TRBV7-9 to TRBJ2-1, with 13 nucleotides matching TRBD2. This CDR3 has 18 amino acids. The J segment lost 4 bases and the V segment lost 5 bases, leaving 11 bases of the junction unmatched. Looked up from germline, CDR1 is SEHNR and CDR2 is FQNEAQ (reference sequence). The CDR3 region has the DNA TGTGCCAGCAGCCAATTACTAGCGGGAGGGCGTCTTTACAATGAGCAGTTCTTC. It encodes CASSQLLAGGRLYNEQFF. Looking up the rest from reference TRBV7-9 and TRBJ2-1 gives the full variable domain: DTGVSQNPRHKITKRGQNVTFRCDPISEHNRLYWYRQTLGQGPEFLTYFQNEAQLEKSRLLSDRFSAERPKGSFSTLEIQRTEQGDSAMYLCASSQLLAGGRLYNEQFFGPGTRLTVL.

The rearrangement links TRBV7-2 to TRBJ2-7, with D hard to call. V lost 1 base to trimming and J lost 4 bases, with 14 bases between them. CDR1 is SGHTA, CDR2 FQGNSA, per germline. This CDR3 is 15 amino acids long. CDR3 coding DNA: TGTGCCAGCAGCTTAGGTCCTCAGGTCCTTTACGAGCAGTACTTC. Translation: CASSLGPQVLYEQYF.

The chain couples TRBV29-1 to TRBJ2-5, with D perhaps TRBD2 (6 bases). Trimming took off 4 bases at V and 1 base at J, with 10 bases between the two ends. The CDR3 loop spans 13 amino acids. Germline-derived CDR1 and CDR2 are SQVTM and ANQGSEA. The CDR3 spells CSVGGLSQETQYF. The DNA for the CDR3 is TGCAGCGTTGGGGGACTCAGCCAAGAGACCCAGTACTTC.

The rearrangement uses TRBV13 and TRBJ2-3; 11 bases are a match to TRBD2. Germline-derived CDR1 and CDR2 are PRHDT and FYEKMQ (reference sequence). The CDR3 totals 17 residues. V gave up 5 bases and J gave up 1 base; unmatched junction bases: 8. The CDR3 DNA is TGTGCCAGCAGCCCAAGCCAACTAGCGGGGGGCACAGATACGCAGTATTTT. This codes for CASSPSQLAGGTDTQYF.

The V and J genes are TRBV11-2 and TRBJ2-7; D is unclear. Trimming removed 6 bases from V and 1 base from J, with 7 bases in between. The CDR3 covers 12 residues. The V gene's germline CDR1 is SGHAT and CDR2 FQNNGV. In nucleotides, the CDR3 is TGTGCCAGCAGTTGGCAATCCTACGAGCAGTACTTC. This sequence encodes CASSWQSYEQYF.

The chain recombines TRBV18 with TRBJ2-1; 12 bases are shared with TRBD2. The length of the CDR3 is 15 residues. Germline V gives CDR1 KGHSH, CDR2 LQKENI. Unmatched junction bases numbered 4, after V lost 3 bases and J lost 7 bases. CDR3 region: CASSPGLAGRNEQFF. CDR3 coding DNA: TGTGCCAGCTCACCCGGACTAGCGGGGAGGAATGAGCAGTTCTTC.

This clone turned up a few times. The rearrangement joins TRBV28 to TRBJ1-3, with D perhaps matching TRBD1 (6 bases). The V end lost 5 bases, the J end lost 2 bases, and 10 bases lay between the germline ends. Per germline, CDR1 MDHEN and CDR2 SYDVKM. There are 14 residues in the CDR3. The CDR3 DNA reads TGTGCCAGCAGTCGACAGGTTGCTGGAAACACCATATATTTT. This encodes CASSRQVAGNTIYF. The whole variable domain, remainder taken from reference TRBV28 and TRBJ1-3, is DVKVTQSSRYLVKRTGEKVFLECVQDMDHENMFWYRQDPGLGLRLIYFSYDVKMKEKGDIPEGYSVSREKKERFSLILESASTNQTSMYLCASSRQVAGNTIYFGEGSWLTVV.

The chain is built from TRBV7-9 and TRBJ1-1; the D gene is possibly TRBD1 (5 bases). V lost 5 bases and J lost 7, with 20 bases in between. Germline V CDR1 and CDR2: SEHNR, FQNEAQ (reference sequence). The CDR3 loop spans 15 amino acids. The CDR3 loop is CASSPLGAKVDEAFF. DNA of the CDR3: TGTGCCAGCAGCCCCCTAGGGGCGAAAGTAGATGAAGCTTTCTTT.

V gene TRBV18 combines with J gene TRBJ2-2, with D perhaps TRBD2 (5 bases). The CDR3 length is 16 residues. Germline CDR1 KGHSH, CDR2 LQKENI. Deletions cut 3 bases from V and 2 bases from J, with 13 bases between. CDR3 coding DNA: TGTGCCAGCTCACCCCCGAAGGGAGTAAACACCGGGGAGCTGTTTTTT. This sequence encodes CASSPPKGVNTGELFF.

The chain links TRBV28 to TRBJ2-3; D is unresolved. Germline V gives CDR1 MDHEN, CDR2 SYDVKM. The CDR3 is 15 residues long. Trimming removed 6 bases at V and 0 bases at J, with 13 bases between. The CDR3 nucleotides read TGTGCCAGCAGCCCCCAAGTTACTAGCACAGATACGCAGTATTTT. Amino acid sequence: CASSPQVTSTDTQYF.

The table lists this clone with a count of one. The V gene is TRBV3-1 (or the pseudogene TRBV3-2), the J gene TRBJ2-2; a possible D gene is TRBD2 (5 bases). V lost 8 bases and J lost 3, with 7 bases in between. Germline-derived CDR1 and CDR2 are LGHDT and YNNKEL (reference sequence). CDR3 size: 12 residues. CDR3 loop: CASGRDTGELFF. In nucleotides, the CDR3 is TGTGCCAGCGGGAGAGACACCGGGGAGCTGTTTTTT.

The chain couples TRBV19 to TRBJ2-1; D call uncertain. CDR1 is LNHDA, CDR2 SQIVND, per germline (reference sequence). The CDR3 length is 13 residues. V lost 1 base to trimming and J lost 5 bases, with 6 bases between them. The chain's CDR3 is CASSIGSDNEQFF. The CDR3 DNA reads TGTGCCAGTAGTATAGGCAGCGACAATGAGCAGTTCTTC. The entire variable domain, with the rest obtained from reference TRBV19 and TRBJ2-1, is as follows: DGGITQSPKYLFRKEGQNVTLSCEQNLNHDAMYWYRQDPGQGLRLIYYSQIVNDFQKGDIAEGYSVSREKKESFPLTVTSAQKNPTAFYLCASSIGSDNEQFFGPGTRLTVL.

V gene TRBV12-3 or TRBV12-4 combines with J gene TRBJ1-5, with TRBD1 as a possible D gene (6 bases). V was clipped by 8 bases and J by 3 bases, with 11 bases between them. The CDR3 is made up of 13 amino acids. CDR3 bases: TGTGCCAGCTCGACAGGCCTCAATCAGCCCCAGCATTTT. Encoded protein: CASSTGLNQPQHF.

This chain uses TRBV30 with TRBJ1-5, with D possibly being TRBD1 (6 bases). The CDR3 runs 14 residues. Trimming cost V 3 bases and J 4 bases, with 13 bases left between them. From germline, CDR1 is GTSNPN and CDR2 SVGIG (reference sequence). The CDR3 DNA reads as TGTGCCTGGAGCGCAGGACAGCCGAATCAGCCCCAGCATTTT. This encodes CAWSAGQPNQPQHF.

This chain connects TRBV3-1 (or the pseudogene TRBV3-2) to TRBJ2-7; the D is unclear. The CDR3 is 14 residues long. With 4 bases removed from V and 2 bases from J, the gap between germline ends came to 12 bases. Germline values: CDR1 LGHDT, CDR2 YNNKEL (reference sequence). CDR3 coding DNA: TGTGCCAGCAGCCCCGGGTGGATCACCTACGAGCAGTACTTC. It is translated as CASSPGWITYEQYF.

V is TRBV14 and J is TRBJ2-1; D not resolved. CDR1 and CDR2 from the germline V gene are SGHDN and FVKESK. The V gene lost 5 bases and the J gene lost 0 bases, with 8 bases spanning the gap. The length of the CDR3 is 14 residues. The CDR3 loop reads CASSDFSSYNEQFF. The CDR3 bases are TGTGCCAGCAGCGATTTTAGCTCCTACAATGAGCAGTTCTTC.

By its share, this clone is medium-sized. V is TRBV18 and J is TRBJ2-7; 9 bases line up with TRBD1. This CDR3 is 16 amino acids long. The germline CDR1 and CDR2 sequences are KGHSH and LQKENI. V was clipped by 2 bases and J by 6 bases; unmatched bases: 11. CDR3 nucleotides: TGTGCCAGCTCACCAGGGGCCCCGGGACAGGGCTTCGAGCAGTACTTC. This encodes CASSPGAPGQGFEQYF.

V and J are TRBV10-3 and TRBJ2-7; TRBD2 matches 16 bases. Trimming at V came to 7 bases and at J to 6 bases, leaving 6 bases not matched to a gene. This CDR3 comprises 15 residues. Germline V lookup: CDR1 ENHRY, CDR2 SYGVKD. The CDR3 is CAIKGTSGRAPEQYF. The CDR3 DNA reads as TGTGCCATCAAAGGGACTAGCGGGAGGGCCCCCGAGCAGTACTTC.

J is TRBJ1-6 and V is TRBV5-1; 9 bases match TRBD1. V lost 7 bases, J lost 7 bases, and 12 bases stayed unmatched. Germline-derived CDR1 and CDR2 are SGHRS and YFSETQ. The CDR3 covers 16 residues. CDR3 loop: CASAAGSDRGNSPLHF. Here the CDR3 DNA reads TGCGCCAGCGCCGCGGGGTCAGACAGGGGGAATTCACCCCTCCACTTT.

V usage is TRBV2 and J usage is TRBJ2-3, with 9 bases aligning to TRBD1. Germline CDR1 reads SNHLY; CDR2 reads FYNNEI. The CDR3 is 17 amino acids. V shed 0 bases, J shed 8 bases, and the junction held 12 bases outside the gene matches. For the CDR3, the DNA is TGTGCCAGCAGTGAAGCTGGACCGGGACAGGGAAAGGGTACGCAGTATTTT. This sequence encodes CASSEAGPGQGKGTQYF.